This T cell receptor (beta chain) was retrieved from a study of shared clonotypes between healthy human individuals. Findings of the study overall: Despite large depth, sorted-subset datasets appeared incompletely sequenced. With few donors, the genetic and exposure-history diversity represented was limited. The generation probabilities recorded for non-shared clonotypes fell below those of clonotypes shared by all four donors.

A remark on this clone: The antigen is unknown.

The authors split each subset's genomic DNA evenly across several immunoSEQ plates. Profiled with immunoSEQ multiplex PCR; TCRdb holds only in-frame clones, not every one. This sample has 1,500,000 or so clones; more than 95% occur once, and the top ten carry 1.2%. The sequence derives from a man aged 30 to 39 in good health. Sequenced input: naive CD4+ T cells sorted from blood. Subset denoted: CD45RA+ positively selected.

CDR3 DNA: TGTGCCAGCAGTGAAGCGAATACCTACGAGCAGTACTTC. Residues: CASSEANTYEQYF. V gene TRBV2 combines with J gene TRBJ2-7, with D uncertain. Germline CDR1 SNHLY, CDR2 FYNNEI. This CDR3 is 13 amino acids long. The V and J ends lost 0 bases and 2 bases respectively, with 5 bases between them.